Given below is one T cell receptor (beta chain) in context. Its antigen is unknown. Sequenced patients had shown CD8+CD57+ cell expansion by flow cytometry. Each patient gave a blood sample that was collected before any therapy had been received. This entry is derived from a study of CD8+CD57+ T cells in acquired aplastic anemia. Across the whole study: The average for DNA from sorted CD4+ and CD8+ cells was 3.2 ug.

Genomic DNA templated the TCR beta VDJ and CDR3 profiling. TCRdb independently ran MiXCR on the reads; one entry per CDR3 protein. The repertoire holds 150,000 to 200,000 distinct CDR3 sequences, roughly 45% seen once, with about 2.9% in the top ten. Study-level findings and limits: Common to patients and controls were twenty-nine CD8+ CDR3 sequences. With respect to CD8+ Simpson's diversity, patients and controls did not differ significantly.

The sample taken for sequencing was sorted CD4+, CD8+, or CD8+CD57+ T cells (not recorded which) from PBMCs. The TCR sequence derives from a human donor with aplastic anemia.

CDR3 in DNA: TGTGCCACCAGTCGGAGGCGGATGCCCACAGATACGCAGTATTTT. Translation gives CATSRRRMPTDTQYF. The chain joins TRBV15 to TRBJ2-3; D perhaps matches TRBD2 (5 bases). The CDR3 extends over 15 amino acids. Germline CDR1 and CDR2: LNHNV and YYDKDF (reference sequence). V was cut by 6 bases and J by 2 bases, with 15 bases left in between.